Below, 23 T cell receptor beta chains from the same sample are listed, as sequenced in a study of radiotherapy plus CTLA-4 blockade in lung cancer. Profiling relied on immunoSEQ multiplex PCR, and the TCRdb table lists in-frame clones only, not all of them. The sample has some 94,000 clones, approximately 78% seen once; the top ten hold over 20%. The sequencing used peripheral blood, collected from a patient treated with radiotherapy plus ipilimumab. The receptors were gathered from a human donor with non-small cell lung cancer that progressed on radiotherapy plus ipilimumab.

The gene calls are TRBV7-3 and TRBJ1-5, with D unclear. Germline V lookup: CDR1 SGHTA, CDR2 FQGTGA. Deletions cut 1 base from V and 3 bases from J, with 13 bases between. This CDR3 comprises 16 residues. The CDR3 loop is CASSLKRSGSNQPQHF. CDR3 DNA: TGTGCCAGCAGCTTAAAGCGATCCGGGTCCAATCAGCCCCAGCATTTT.

The CDR3 loop is CATGTSDYSYEQYF. CDR3 DNA sequence: TGTGCCACCGGGACTAGCGATTACTCCTACGAGCAGTACTTC. The V gene is TRBV19, the J gene TRBJ2-7; 10 positions agree with TRBD2. The germline CDR1 and CDR2 sequences are LNHDA and SQIVND (reference sequence). The CDR3 totals 14 residues. The junction had 6 bases not matched to a gene; V was cut back by 10 bases and J by 0 bases.

This chain uses TRBV13 with TRBJ1-4, with D unresolved. This CDR3 has 14 residues. V was shortened by 3 bases and J by 0 bases, with 5 bases between the two germline ends. CDR1 PRHDT and CDR2 FYEKMQ come from the germline V gene (reference sequence). CDR3 sequence reads: CASSLTTTNEKLFF. The CDR3 coding sequence is TGTGCCAGCAGCTTGACAACAACTAATGAAAAACTGTTTTTT.

This clone came up a few times. The CDR3 DNA sequence: TGTGCCAGCTCCCGGGACGTCGACGAGCAGTACTTC. Protein product: CASSRDVDEQYF. The genes are TRBV18 and TRBJ2-7; D tentatively reads TRBD1 or TRBD2 (5 bases each). Germline values: CDR1 KGHSH, CDR2 LQKENI. The ends were cut back, 6 bases at V and 5 bases at J, with 11 bases in the middle. The CDR3 length is 12 residues.

This clone was recorded a few times. The rearrangement uses TRBV6-6 and TRBJ2-1; D unresolved. V lost 2 bases and J lost 2, with 4 bases in between. Germline CDR1 is MNHNY and CDR2 is SVGAGI (reference sequence). This CDR3 region has 13 residues. The CDR3 DNA reads as TGTGCCAGCAGTTACGACACCTACAATGAGCAGTTCTTC. As protein: CASSYDTYNEQFF.

This rearrangement joins TRBV25-1 to TRBJ1-5; D unresolved. The germline gives CDR1 MGHDK, CDR2 SYGVNS. Trimming took off 11 bases at V and 1 base at J, with 18 bases between the two ends. The CDR3 sequence is 15 residues long. The CDR3 is CADWAGGKSNQPQHF. CDR3 DNA sequence: TGTGCCGACTGGGCGGGAGGGAAGAGCAATCAGCCCCAGCATTTT. The whole variable domain, remainder taken from reference TRBV25-1 and TRBJ1-5, is EADIYQTPRYLVIGTGKKITLECSQTMGHDKMYWYQQDPGMELHLIHYSYGVNSTEKGDLSSESTVSRIRTEHFPLTLESARPSHTSQYLCADWAGGKSNQPQHFGDGTRLSIL.

On this clone: In the same sample, other DNA sequences code for this CDR3. The rearrangement joins TRBV4-2 to TRBJ2-1, with TRBD1 matching 7 bases. Looked up from germline, CDR1 is LGHNA and CDR2 is YNFKEQ. CDR3 length: 17 amino acids. J lost 3 bases, V lost 0 bases, and 8 bases had no gene match. CDR3 protein: CASSQDLGGGGYNEQFF. DNA for the CDR3: TGTGCCAGCAGCCAAGATCTAGGGGGCGGCGGCTACAATGAGCAGTTCTTC.

This chain connects TRBV28 to TRBJ1-2; D might be TRBD1 (5 bases). The germline V gene encodes CDR1 MDHEN and CDR2 SYDVKM. The V gene lost 1 base and the J gene lost 7 bases, with 7 bases spanning the gap. This CDR3 comprises 12 residues. The CDR3 loop reads CASSLSTGGYTF. In DNA, the CDR3 is TGTGCCAGCAGTTTATCTACAGGTGGCTACACCTTC.

This clone has just one count. The V call is TRBV7-8, the J call TRBJ1-2; D possibly corresponds to TRBD1 (5 bases). Germline-derived CDR1 and CDR2 are SGHVS and FQNEAQ. This CDR3 is built from 18 residues. With 1 base removed from V and 4 bases from J, the gap between germline ends came to 22 bases. The CDR3: CASSLGGGAGTSTYGYTF. The CDR3 coding sequence is TGTGCCAGCAGCTTAGGTGGAGGGGCCGGGACCAGTACCTATGGCTACACCTTC. Supplemented by reference TRBV7-8 and TRBJ1-2, the full variable domain reads GAGVSQSPRYKVAKRGQDVALRCDPISGHVSLFWYQQALGQGPEFLTYFQNEAQLDKSGLPSDRFFAERPEGSVSTLKIQRTQQEDSAVYLCASSLGGGAGTSTYGYTFGSGTRLTVV.

The rearrangement links TRBV11-2 to TRBJ2-3, with no clear D. The CDR3 spans 14 residues. Germline V gene data show CDR1 as SGHAT and CDR2 as FQNNGV. The V end lost 5 bases, the J end lost 4 bases, and 13 bases lay between the germline ends. This CDR3 reads CASSTSRVSDTQYF. The CDR3 DNA reads as TGTGCCAGCAGCACATCTAGAGTCTCAGATACGCAGTATTTT. Supplemented by reference TRBV11-2 and TRBJ2-3, the full variable domain reads EAGVAQSPRYKIIEKRQSVAFWCNPISGHATLYWYQQILGQGPKLLIQFQNNGVVDDSQLPKDRFSAERLKGVDSTLKIQPAKLEDSAVYLCASSTSRVSDTQYFGPGTRLTVL.

The chain has TRBV7-9 and TRBJ2-5, with 9 bases fitting TRBD2. V dropped 5 bases and J dropped 5; count of bases not matched to a gene: 15. CDR1 and CDR2 (germline): SEHNR, FQNEAQ (reference sequence). The CDR3 length is 17 residues. For the CDR3, the DNA is TGTGCCAGCAGCCCATCCCGGGGAAGCGGGAGGAAGGAGACCCAGTACTTC. As protein: CASSPSRGSGRKETQYF.

The rearrangement uses TRBV6-5 and TRBJ2-7, with 7 bases matching TRBD1. The CDR3 consists of 15 residues. Germline V gene lookup returns CDR1 MNHEY and CDR2 SVGAGI. V shed 5 bases and J 2 bases; nucleotides not matched to a gene: 9. DNA of the CDR3: TGTGCCAGCAGTCCTGTTGGGCAGGGGGCCTACGAGCAGTACTTC. This codes for CASSPVGQGAYEQYF.

V and J are TRBV7-9 and TRBJ2-7; D uncertain. This CDR3 comprises 12 residues. The V and J ends lost 0 bases and 7 bases respectively, with 7 bases between them. CDR1 is SEHNR, CDR2 FQNEAQ, per germline (reference sequence). CDR3 in DNA: TGTGCCAGCAGCTTAGCCATGATAGAGCAGTACTTC. It codes for CASSLAMIEQYF.

The rearrangement links TRBV30 to TRBJ2-2; TRBD1 matches 7 bases. Germline V lookup: CDR1 GTSNPN, CDR2 SVGIG (reference sequence). Germline trimming cut 1 base from V and 4 bases from J; bases unmatched to any gene: 6. The CDR3 runs to 15 residues. The CDR3 DNA reads as TGTGCCTGGAGTGGCACGGGACAGCTCACCGGGGAGCTGTTTTTT. This encodes CAWSGTGQLTGELFF.

This clone was recorded only once. The V gene is TRBV30, the J gene TRBJ1-1; TRBD1 matches 7 bases. This CDR3 has 15 residues. J was trimmed by 0 bases and V by 3 bases; bases with no gene match: 7. CDR1 GTSNPN and CDR2 SVGIG come from the germline V gene (reference sequence). The DNA for the CDR3 is TGTGCCTGGAGGGACAGGCACGTCATGAACACTGAAGCTTTCTTT. Encoded protein: CAWRDRHVMNTEAFF.

This clone was counted a single time. This chain's CDR3 is CASRLQGSTPSEQYV. CDR3 bases: TGTGCCAGCAGATTACAGGGGTCCACACCCTCCGAGCAGTACGTC. The J gene is TRBJ2-7, the V gene TRBV2; 7 bases agree with TRBD1. Germline V gene sequence: CDR1 SNHLY, CDR2 FYNNEI. The CDR3 covers 15 residues. Trimming removed 6 bases from V and 6 bases from J; junction bases left unmatched: 14.

The chain is built from TRBV30 and TRBJ1-2, with 7 bases matching TRBD1. V was pared by 5 bases and J by 3 bases, with 6 bases of the junction left unmatched. The germline gives CDR1 GTSNPN, CDR2 SVGIG (reference sequence). The CDR3 has 13 residues. CDR3 in amino acids: CAWDREVDYGYTF. CDR3 coding DNA: TGTGCCTGGGACAGGGAGGTGGACTATGGCTACACCTTC.

The J gene is TRBJ1-5, the V gene TRBV19, with TRBD1 matching 9 bases. J was trimmed by 1 base and V by 9 bases; bases with no gene match: 10. The CDR3 is 16 residues long. CDR1 is LNHDA and CDR2 is SQIVND in the germline V gene (reference sequence). The CDR3 nucleotides are TGTGCCAGACCGATGCAACAGGGGGCGAGCAATCAGCCCCAGCATTTT. This sequence encodes CARPMQQGASNQPQHF.

This chain connects TRBV5-1 to TRBJ2-2; D ambiguous. Germline V gene lookup returns CDR1 SGHRS and CDR2 YFSETQ. Trimming took 0 bases from V and 0 from J, leaving 3 bases between them. The CDR3 length is 14 residues. This CDR3 reads CASSLAPNTGELFF. CDR3 DNA sequence: TGCGCCAGCAGCTTGGCTCCGAACACCGGGGAGCTGTTTTTT.

This clone was detected only a few times. This sequence joins TRBV20-1 and TRBJ1-1, with D tentatively TRBD1 (5 bases). The CDR3 loop spans 11 amino acids. Germline CDR1 reads DFQATT; CDR2 reads SNEGSKA (reference sequence). The CDR3 nucleotides read TGCACAGTCCAGGGGAACACTGAAGCTTTCTTT. Amino acids: CTVQGNTEAFF.

V is TRBV28 and J is TRBJ1-2, with TRBD1 as a possible D gene (6 bases). CDR1 is MDHEN, CDR2 SYDVKM, per germline. This CDR3 spans 13 amino acids. Trimming took 8 bases from V and 7 from J, leaving 17 bases between them. Here the CDR3 DNA reads TGTGCCAGCCTCCGAGTTCAGGGGAGTGGCTACACCTTC. Its translation is CASLRVQGSGYTF.

The V and J genes are TRBV27 and TRBJ2-4; TRBD1 agrees at 8 bases. The J segment lost 2 bases and the V segment lost 2 bases, leaving 11 bases of the junction unmatched. The CDR3 is 18 amino acids. In germline, CDR1 is MNHEY, CDR2 SMNVEV (reference sequence). Here the CDR3 DNA reads TGTGCCAGCAGTTTACGGGTTGACAGGGGACATACCAAAAACATTCAGTACTTC. It is translated as CASSLRVDRGHTKNIQYF.

The genes are TRBV5-7 and TRBJ2-6; D unresolved. TRBV5-7 is placed among ORFs of uncertain function. V lost 7 bases, J lost 5 bases, and 25 bases lay in between. CDR3 length: 18 amino acids. CDR3 in DNA: TGTGCCAGCTCTGGTCCTCTTTGCGTACAAAGTCGGGCCAACGTCCTGACTTTC. As protein: CASSGPLCVQSRANVLTF.